This TCR beta chain was profiled in a study of vaccination effects on CD4 cells after COVID-19. Study-level points and caveats: Convalescent patients were scarce, and early post-infection timepoints were absent.

Data came from immunoSEQ multiplex PCR; TCRdb stores just in-frame clones and leaves some out. The sample yields around 37,000 clones, about two thirds seen once. Germline V gene lookup returns CDR1 MNHNY and CDR2 SVGAGI (reference sequence). This CDR3 has 13 residues. The V and J ends lost 6 bases and 1 base respectively, with 9 bases between them. With the ViraFEST assay, the study expanded antigen-specific CD4+ T cells using viral peptide pools, then sequenced them. Researchers isolated CD4+ T cells once approximately ten days of culture had elapsed. This person caught SARS-CoV-2 sometime from March to December 2020, and PCR testing confirmed the infection. On this clone: Its antigen is unidentified.

This sequence was found in a human donor who had a prior SARS-CoV-2 infection. The sample consisted of CD4+ T cells from PBMCs cultured with a peptide pool, taken before COVID-19 vaccination. V and J are TRBV6-6 and TRBJ1-1; no reliable D call. CDR3 DNA: TGTGCCAGCAGCGGTAGAAAGAACACTGAAGCTTTCTTT. Translated, it gives CASSGRKNTEAFF.